This TCR beta chain derives from a study of identical twins. This clonotype was seen repeatedly, ten times or more. Template switching (which added a universal primer site) was used, and cDNA carried unique molecular identifiers. MiXCR, run by TCRdb on the 5' RACE reads, gives a single entry per CDR3 protein. The sample has approximately 680,000 distinct CDR3 sequences; about 7.6% are singletons. The CDR3 consists of 15 residues. V lost 0 bases and J lost 8; bases outside the gene matches: 8. Germline V gene data show CDR1 as SGHRS and CDR2 as YFSETQ. Separately, the same data were catalogued under a study of yellow fever vaccine responses in identical twins.

The rearrangement uses TRBV5-1 and TRBJ1-2; 9 nucleotides agree with TRBD1. The source of this sequence is a woman aged 18-35 years in good health. The sample was PBMCs. Written as DNA, the CDR3 is TGCGCCAGCAGCTTGGTACAGGGGGCAGCATACGGCTACACCTTC. Translated: CASSLVQGAAYGYTF.